Below are 8 T cell receptor beta chains sequenced from a single sample in a study of identifying expanded T cells in peripheral blood. Sequencing was performed with immunoSEQ multiplex PCR; in TCRdb, only in-frame clones are kept and a portion is missing. The table records some 72,000 clones, 85% to 90% of them present only once. Source material: blood. These receptors were taken from a person between 18 and 69 years old in good health.

The chain has TRBV28 and TRBJ2-7, with 9 positions matching TRBD2. The V gene end was trimmed by 6 bases and the J gene end by 4 bases; junction bases not matched to a gene: 7. This CDR3 contains 14 residues. Germline V gives CDR1 MDHEN, CDR2 SYDVKM. The CDR3 loop is CASSSPGLAYEQYF. In DNA, the CDR3 is TGTGCCAGCAGCTCACCGGGACTAGCTTACGAGCAGTACTTC. Filled out from reference TRBV28 and TRBJ2-7, the complete variable domain reads DVKVTQSSRYLVKRTGEKVFLECVQDMDHENMFWYRQDPGLGLRLIYFSYDVKMKEKGDIPEGYSVSREKKERFSLILESASTNQTSMYLCASSSPGLAYEQYFGPGTRLTVT.

J is TRBJ2-3 and V is TRBV12-1; the table calls TRBD2, which could not be checked here. TRBV12-1 is marked as a pseudogene. This CDR3 contains 20 residues. The CDR3 DNA sequence: TGTGCCAGCAGCCCCCCCCCAACCTCTGAGCGGGAGGGTCGCACAGATACGCAGTATTTT. Its translation: CASSPPPTSEREGRTDTQYF.

The genes are TRBV5-1 and TRBJ2-7; 12 bases fit TRBD2. This CDR3 spans 16 amino acids. V lost 3 bases and J lost 7; bases outside the gene matches: 11. The germline gives CDR1 SGHRS, CDR2 YFSETQ. CDR3 loop: CASSSRLAGASGEQYF. The DNA for the CDR3 is TGCGCCAGCAGCTCAAGACTAGCGGGAGCCTCGGGGGAGCAGTACTTC.

This chain connects TRBV7-6 to TRBJ1-1; D is undetermined. V lost 3 bases and J 3 bases, leaving 8 bases between the germline ends. This CDR3 contains 13 residues. Per the germline V gene, CDR1 is SGHVS and CDR2 is FNYEAQ. The CDR3 reads CASSFQKDTEAFF. DNA for the CDR3: TGTGCCAGCAGCTTTCAGAAGGACACTGAAGCTTTCTTT.

V is TRBV30 and J is TRBJ1-2; 9 bases map to TRBD1. The V and J ends lost 2 bases and 8 bases, in that order; junction bases with no gene match: 3. Germline lookup yields CDR1 GTSNPN and CDR2 SVGIG (reference sequence). The CDR3 length is 12 residues. In DNA, the CDR3 is TGTGCCTGGAGTCGGGACAGGGAAGGCTACACCTTC. This codes for CAWSRDREGYTF.

The genes are TRBV6-6 and TRBJ1-5; D may be TRBD1 (5 bases). CDR1 and CDR2 (germline): MNHNY, SVGAGI (reference sequence). The CDR3 loop spans 13 amino acids. The V gene lost 7 bases and the J gene lost 3 bases, with 10 bases spanning the gap. The CDR3 DNA is TGTGCCAGCAATGGACACCTCAATCAGCCCCAGCATTTT. Amino acid sequence: CASNGHLNQPQHF.

The chain is built from TRBV18 and TRBJ2-7; D not certain. Between the trimmed V and J ends, which lost 6 bases and 0 bases, there was a span of 9 bases. This CDR3 contains 13 residues. Germline CDR1 is KGHSH and CDR2 is LQKENI. In nucleotides, the CDR3 is TGTGCCAGCTCCACCAGTTCCTCCTACGAGCAGTACTTC. Its protein product is CASSTSSSYEQYF. Full variable domain (outside the CDR3, taken from reference TRBV18 and TRBJ2-7): NAGVMQNPRHLVRRRGQEARLRCSPMKGHSHVYWYRQLPEEGLKFMVYLQKENIIDESGMPKERFSAEFPKEGPSILRIQQVVRGDSAAYFCASSTSSSYEQYFGPGTRLTVT.

The chain employs TRBV6-1 and TRBJ2-5; 8 bases match TRBD2. There are 16 residues in the CDR3. After removal of 2 bases from V and 4 bases from J, the junction contained 9 bases not matched to a gene. Germline V gene data show CDR1 as MNHNS and CDR2 as SASEGT. In DNA form, the CDR3 reads TGTGCCAGCAGTGAACACCTAGCGGGCAGGGGAGAGACCCAGTACTTC. Translation: CASSEHLAGRGETQYF.